This passage covers 7 T cell receptor beta chains from one sample sequenced in a study of T cell clusters in autoimmune cytopenias. TRB was amplified from 250 ng of peripheral blood genomic DNA per sample. TRB rearrangements were amplified by touch-down multiplex PCR with mixed TRB-A/B primers. TCRdb processed the multiplex PCR reads again and assigns one entry to each CDR3 protein, with no DNA. Recorded for this sample: about 7,200 distinct CDR3 sequences. These data were likewise used in another study, on T cell repertoires in aging, cancer and after chemotherapy.

Source material: peripheral blood. The receptor set was obtained from a human donor in good health.

This chain links TRBV7-2 with TRBJ2-1. The CDR3 totals 14 residues. Germline assignment: CDR1 SGHTA and CDR2 FQGNSA. The CDR3: CASSPSWTYNEQFF.

The rearrangement joins TRBV5-4 to TRBJ2-7; the TCRdb call, TRBD1, lacks DNA for checking. The V gene's germline CDR1 is SGHNT and CDR2 YYREEE (reference sequence). There are 15 residues in the CDR3. CDR3 sequence: CASSRRDRGTYEQYF.

By frequency, this clonotype is medium-sized (0.01 to 0.1%). This sequence joins TRBV6-2 or TRBV6-3 and TRBJ2-1; without DNA, the TCRdb call of TRBD1 cannot be checked. Germline V lookup: CDR1 MNHEY, CDR2 SVGEGT. The CDR3 is 14 amino acids. CDR3 region: CASSYGPWDEKQFF.

This clonotype is identified as medium-sized from frequency. J is TRBJ2-7 and V is TRBV6-1. Per germline, CDR1 MNHNS and CDR2 SASEGT. This CDR3 is 15 amino acids long. CDR3 sequence: CAAADGLGDSYEQYF.

This clonotype shows up as medium-sized by frequency. The chain combines TRBV10-3 with TRBJ2-3. Germline-derived CDR1 and CDR2 are ENHRY and SYGVKD. The CDR3 has 11 amino acids. The CDR3 sequence: CATNSADTQYF.

The rearrangement links TRBV5-4 to TRBJ2-1; without DNA, the TCRdb call of TRBD1 cannot be checked. The germline CDR1 and CDR2 sequences are SGHNT and YYREEE (reference sequence). The CDR3 has 13 amino acids. CDR3 amino acids: CASSPQGGDEQFF.

The chain is built from TRBV6-2 or TRBV6-3 and TRBJ2-7. This CDR3 has 15 amino acids. CDR1 MNHEY and CDR2 SVGEGT come from the germline V gene. The CDR3 loop reads CASSLTGAGLYEQYF.